The 11 T cell receptor beta chains given below trace back to one sample, sequenced in a study of OX40 agonist ivuxolimab in advanced cancers. Method: immunoSEQ multiplex PCR; TCRdb's copy keeps in-frame clones and lacks some. The sample consists of around 40,000 clones, 84% of them appearing once. The starting material was CD4+ or CD8+ T cells sorted from blood, obtained in a trial of the OX40 agonist ivuxolimab. These receptors were taken from an adult with an advanced solid tumor such as melanoma, head and neck, liver or kidney cancer.

This chain uses TRBV4-2 with TRBJ2-1; tentative D call: TRBD1 (6 bases). This CDR3 contains 14 residues. V lost 1 base, J lost 8 bases, and 12 bases lay in between. Germline V gene data show CDR1 as LGHNA and CDR2 as YNFKEQ. CDR3 sequence: CASSQVLAGDEQFF. CDR3 bases: TGTGCCAGCAGCCAAGTCCTAGCAGGGGATGAGCAGTTCTTC.

This chain joins TRBV11-2 and TRBJ2-7, with 12 bases aligning to TRBD2. The CDR3 covers 14 residues. The ends lost 5 bases at V and 2 bases at J; junction bases unmatched: 1. The germline gives CDR1 SGHAT, CDR2 FQNNGV. CDR3 loop: CASSASGGAYEQYF. CDR3 bases: TGTGCCAGCAGCGCTAGCGGGGGGGCCTACGAGCAGTACTTC.

V is TRBV15 and J is TRBJ1-1; no clear D gene. V was clipped by 0 bases and J by 2 bases, with 7 bases between them. Germline V gene data show CDR1 as LNHNV and CDR2 as YYDKDF (reference sequence). CDR3 size: 14 residues. CDR3 region: CATSRDGGNTEAFF. The CDR3 DNA sequence: TGTGCCACCAGCAGAGACGGAGGCAACACTGAAGCTTTCTTT. Supplemented by reference TRBV15 and TRBJ1-1, the full variable domain reads DAMVIQNPRYQVTQFGKPVTLSCSQTLNHNVMYWYQQKSSQAPKLLFHYYDKDFNNEADTPDNFQSRRPNTSFCFLDIRSPGLGDTAMYLCATSRDGGNTEAFFGQGTRLTVV.

The chain has TRBV6-5 and TRBJ2-2; tentative D call: TRBD1 (5 bases). This CDR3 has 16 amino acids. Germline V CDR1 and CDR2: MNHEY, SVGAGI. V was shortened by 4 bases and J by 4 bases, with 16 bases between the two germline ends. The CDR3 bases are TGTGCCAGCAGTTTATCCCCAGGGTCGGGCACCGGGGAGCTGTTTTTT. Its translation is CASSLSPGSGTGELFF.

The chain joins TRBV28 to TRBJ1-2, with D tentatively TRBD1 (6 bases). Per germline, CDR1 MDHEN and CDR2 SYDVKM. V was trimmed by 7 bases and J by 0 bases, leaving 15 bases between them. CDR3 length: 15 residues. The CDR3 loop is CASTPIGGSNYGYTF. The CDR3, as DNA: TGTGCCAGCACCCCTATAGGGGGGTCTAACTATGGCTACACCTTC.

The CDR3 protein is CASSPPLDTQETQYF. DNA for the CDR3: TGTGCCAGCAGCCCACCCCTGGACACCCAAGAGACCCAGTACTTC. This chain uses TRBV7-9 with TRBJ2-5, with D possibly being TRBD1 (5 bases). V was trimmed by 5 bases and J by 1 base, leaving 14 bases between them. CDR1 is SEHNR and CDR2 is FQNEAQ in the germline V gene (reference sequence). CDR3 size: 15 residues.

The rearrangement uses TRBV7-2 and TRBJ2-3, with a tentative D call TRBD2 (6 bases). This CDR3 has 17 amino acids. The germline V gene has CDR1 SGHTA and CDR2 FQGNSA. Between the trimmed V and J ends, which lost 10 bases and 2 bases, there was a span of 25 bases. As DNA, the CDR3 is TGTGCCACCTGGGGGGTGCCACTCACGACGCACACAGATACGCAGTATTTT. Translated, it gives CATWGVPLTTHTDTQYF.

V and J are TRBV30 and TRBJ2-7; possibly TRBD1 or TRBD2 for D (6 bases each). The V end lost 2 bases, the J end lost 1 base, and 15 bases lay between the germline ends. Germline V gene sequence: CDR1 GTSNPN, CDR2 SVGIG (reference sequence). The CDR3 is made up of 15 amino acids. The CDR3 is CAWSWGAHPSYEQYF. Here the CDR3 DNA reads TGTGCCTGGAGTTGGGGGGCCCACCCTTCCTACGAGCAGTACTTC. Full variable domain (rest looked up from reference TRBV30 and TRBJ2-7): SQTIHQWPATLVQPVGSPLSLECTVEGTSNPNLYWYRQAAGRGLQLLFYSVGIGQISSEVPQNLSASRPQDRQFILSSKKLLLSDSGFYLCAWSWGAHPSYEQYFGPGTRLTVT.

The CDR3 here is CASSDSKVVRSSYEQYF. DNA for the CDR3: TGTGCCAGCAGTGACTCGAAAGTCGTCAGGAGCTCCTACGAGCAGTACTTC. This sequence joins TRBV6-4 and TRBJ2-7; D call uncertain. Trimming stripped 0 bases from V and 0 bases from J, with 15 bases between. The V gene's germline CDR1 is MRHNA and CDR2 SNTAGT. CDR3 length: 17 amino acids.

In its sample, this clone was seen once. The chain couples TRBV11-3 to TRBJ2-5; D is possibly TRBD1 or TRBD2 (5 bases each). V dropped 6 bases and J dropped 3 bases, with 14 bases sitting between them. The CDR3 covers 14 residues. Germline V gene sequence: CDR1 SGHNT, CDR2 YENEEA. The CDR3 is CASSARDGKETQYF. The CDR3 nucleotides read TGTGCCAGCAGTGCCCGGGACGGAAAAGAGACCCAGTACTTC.

The V call is TRBV7-2, the J call TRBJ1-1, with D possibly matching TRBD1 (5 bases). There are 15 residues in the CDR3. Trimming took 5 bases from V and 1 from J, leaving 14 bases between them. In germline, CDR1 is SGHTA, CDR2 FQGNSA. The CDR3 region is CASSIWDSANTEAFF. DNA of the CDR3: TGTGCCAGCAGCATATGGGACTCCGCGAACACTGAAGCTTTCTTT.